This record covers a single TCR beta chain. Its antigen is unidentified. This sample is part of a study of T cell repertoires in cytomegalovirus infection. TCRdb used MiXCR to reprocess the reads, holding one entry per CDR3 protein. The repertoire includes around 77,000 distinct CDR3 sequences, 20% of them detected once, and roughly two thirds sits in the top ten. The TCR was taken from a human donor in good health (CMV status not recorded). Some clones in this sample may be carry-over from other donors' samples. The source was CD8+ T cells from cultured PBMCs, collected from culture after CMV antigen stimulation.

The CDR3 bases are TGTGCCAGCAGCCTCAATAGGGCCCCCCAAGAGACCCAGTACTTC. It yields the protein CASSLNRAPQETQYF. The chain couples TRBV7-2 to TRBJ2-5; no reliable D call. The CDR3 is made up of 15 amino acids. V lost 5 bases and J lost 1, with 14 bases in between. Germline V CDR1 and CDR2: SGHTA, FQGNSA.